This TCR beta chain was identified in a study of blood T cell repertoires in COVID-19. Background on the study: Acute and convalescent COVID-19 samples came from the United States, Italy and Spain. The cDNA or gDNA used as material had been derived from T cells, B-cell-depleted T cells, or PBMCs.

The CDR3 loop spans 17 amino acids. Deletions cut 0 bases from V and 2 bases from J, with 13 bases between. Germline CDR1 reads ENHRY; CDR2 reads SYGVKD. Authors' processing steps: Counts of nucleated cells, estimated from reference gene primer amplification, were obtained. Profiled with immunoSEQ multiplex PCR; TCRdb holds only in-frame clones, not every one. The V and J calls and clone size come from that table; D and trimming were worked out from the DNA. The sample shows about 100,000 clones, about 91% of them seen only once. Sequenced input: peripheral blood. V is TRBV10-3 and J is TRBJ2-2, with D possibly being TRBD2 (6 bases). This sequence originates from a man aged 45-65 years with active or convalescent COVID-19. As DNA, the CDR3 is TGTGCCATCAGTGAGTCGGGCCCGGGAGCTAACACCGGGGAGCTGTTTTTT. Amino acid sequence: CAISESGPGANTGELFF.